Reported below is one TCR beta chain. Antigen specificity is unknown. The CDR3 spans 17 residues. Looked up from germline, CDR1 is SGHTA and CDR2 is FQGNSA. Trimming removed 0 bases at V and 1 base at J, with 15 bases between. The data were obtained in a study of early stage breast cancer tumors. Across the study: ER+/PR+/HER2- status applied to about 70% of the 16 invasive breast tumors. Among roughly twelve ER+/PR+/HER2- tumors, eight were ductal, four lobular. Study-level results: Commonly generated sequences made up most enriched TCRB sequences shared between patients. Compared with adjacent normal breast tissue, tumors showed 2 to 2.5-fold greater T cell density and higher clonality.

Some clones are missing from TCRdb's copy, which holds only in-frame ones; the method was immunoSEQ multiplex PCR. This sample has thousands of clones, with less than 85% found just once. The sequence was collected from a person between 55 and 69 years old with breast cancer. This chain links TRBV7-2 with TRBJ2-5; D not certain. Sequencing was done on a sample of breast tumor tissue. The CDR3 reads CASSLANLRLTQETQYF. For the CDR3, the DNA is TGTGCCAGCAGCTTAGCGAATCTTAGACTGACCCAAGAGACCCAGTACTTC.